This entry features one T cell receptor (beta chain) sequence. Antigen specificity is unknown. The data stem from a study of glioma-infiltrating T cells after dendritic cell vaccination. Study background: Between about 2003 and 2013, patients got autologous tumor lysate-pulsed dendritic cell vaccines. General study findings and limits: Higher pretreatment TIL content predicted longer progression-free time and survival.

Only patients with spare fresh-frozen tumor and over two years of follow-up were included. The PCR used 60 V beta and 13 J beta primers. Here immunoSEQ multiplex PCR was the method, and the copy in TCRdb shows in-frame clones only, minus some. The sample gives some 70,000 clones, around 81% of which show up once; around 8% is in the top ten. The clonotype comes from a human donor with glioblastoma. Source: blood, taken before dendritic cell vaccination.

This CDR3 is CASNREAQGYGYTF. Written as DNA, the CDR3 is TGTGCCAGCAATCGGGAGGCACAGGGCTATGGCTACACCTTC. The rearrangement uses TRBV6-1 and TRBJ1-2; D perhaps matches TRBD1 (6 bases). Trimming pared 7 bases from V and 4 bases from J, leaving 16 bases between. The CDR3 runs to 14 residues. Germline CDR1 and CDR2: MNHNS and SASEGT.